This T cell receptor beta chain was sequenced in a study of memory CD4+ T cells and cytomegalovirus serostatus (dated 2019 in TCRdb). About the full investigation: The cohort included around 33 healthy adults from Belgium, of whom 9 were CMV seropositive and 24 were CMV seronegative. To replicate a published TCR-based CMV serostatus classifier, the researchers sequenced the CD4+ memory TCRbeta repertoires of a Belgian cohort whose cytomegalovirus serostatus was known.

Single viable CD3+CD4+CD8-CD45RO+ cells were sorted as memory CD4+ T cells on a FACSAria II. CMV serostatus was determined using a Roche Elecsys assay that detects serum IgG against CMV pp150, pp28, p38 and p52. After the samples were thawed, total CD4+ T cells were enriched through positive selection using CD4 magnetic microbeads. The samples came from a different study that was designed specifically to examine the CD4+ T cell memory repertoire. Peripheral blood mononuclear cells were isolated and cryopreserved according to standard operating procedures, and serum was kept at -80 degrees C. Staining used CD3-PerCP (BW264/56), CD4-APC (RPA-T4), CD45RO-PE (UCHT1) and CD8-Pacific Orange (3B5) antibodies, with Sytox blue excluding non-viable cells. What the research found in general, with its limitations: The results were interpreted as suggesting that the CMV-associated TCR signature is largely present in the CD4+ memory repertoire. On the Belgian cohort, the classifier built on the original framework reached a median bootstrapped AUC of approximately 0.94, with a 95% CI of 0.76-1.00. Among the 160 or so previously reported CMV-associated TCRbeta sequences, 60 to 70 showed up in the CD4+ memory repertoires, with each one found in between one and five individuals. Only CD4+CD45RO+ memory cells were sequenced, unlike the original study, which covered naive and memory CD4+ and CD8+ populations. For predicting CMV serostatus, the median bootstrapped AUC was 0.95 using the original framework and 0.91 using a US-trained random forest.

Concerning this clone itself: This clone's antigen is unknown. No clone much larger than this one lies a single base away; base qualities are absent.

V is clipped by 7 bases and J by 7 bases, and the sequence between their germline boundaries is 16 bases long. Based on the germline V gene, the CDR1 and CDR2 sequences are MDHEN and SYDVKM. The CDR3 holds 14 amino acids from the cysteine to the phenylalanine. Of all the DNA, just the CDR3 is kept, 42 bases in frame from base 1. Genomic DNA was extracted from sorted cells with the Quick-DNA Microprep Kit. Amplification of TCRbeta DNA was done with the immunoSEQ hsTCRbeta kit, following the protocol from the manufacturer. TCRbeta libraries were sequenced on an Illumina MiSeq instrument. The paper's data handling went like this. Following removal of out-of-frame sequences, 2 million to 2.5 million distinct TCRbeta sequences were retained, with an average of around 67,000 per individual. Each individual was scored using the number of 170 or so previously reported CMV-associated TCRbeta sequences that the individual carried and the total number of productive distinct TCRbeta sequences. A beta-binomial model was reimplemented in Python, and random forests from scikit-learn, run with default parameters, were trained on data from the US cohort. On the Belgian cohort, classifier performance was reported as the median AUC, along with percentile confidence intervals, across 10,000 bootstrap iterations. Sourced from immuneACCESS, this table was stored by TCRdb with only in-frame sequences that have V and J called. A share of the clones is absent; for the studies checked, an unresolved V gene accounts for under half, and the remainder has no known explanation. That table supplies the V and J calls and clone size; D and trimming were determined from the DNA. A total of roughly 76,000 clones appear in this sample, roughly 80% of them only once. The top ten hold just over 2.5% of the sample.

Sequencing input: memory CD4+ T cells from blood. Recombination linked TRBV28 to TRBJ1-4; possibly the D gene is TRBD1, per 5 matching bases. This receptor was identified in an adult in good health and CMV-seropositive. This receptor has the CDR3 CASIEQGGSEKLFF. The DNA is TGTGCCAGCATTGAGCAGGGTGGTAGTGAAAAACTGTTTTTT.